The sequence of this T cell receptor (beta chain) was determined in a study of control samples from healthy donors and cancer patients. The CDR3 covers 12 residues. V gave up 5 bases and J gave up 4 bases; unmatched junction bases: 1. Germline V gives CDR1 LNHDA, CDR2 SQIVND (reference sequence). Only in-frame clones appear in the TCRdb table, and some are missing; sequencing was by immunoSEQ multiplex PCR. The sample contains roughly 150,000 clones, about 89% of which appear only once. Specimen: blood. This clonotype originated in a man aged 25 to 45 in good health. V and J are TRBV19 and TRBJ1-1; TRBD1 matches at 7 bases. Here the CDR3 DNA reads TGTGCCAGTAGTCCAGGGGGCACTGAAGCTTTCTTT. Translation gives CASSPGGTEAFF.